These 2 T cell receptor beta chains originate from one sample sequenced in a study of blood T cell repertoires in COVID-19. This table comes from immunoSEQ multiplex PCR, and its TCRdb copy is limited to in-frame clones, with some not included. In the table there are about 100,000 clones, 70% to 80% of which are singletons. Sequenced: peripheral blood. The receptors stem from a human donor in a cohort sampled during active COVID-19.

The chain combines TRBV10-2 with TRBJ2-2; D remains ambiguous. V gave up 3 bases and J gave up 0 bases, with 8 bases separating them. This CDR3 is 15 amino acids long. Looked up from germline, CDR1 is WSHSY and CDR2 is SAAADI. The CDR3 protein is CASSDPVTNTGELFF. CDR3 bases: TGCGCCAGCAGTGACCCGGTCACGAACACCGGGGAGCTGTTTTTT.

V usage is TRBV29-1 and J usage is TRBJ1-1; D is unclear. This CDR3 contains 12 residues. Germline V gene data show CDR1 as SQVTM and CDR2 as ANQGSEA. The V end lost 5 bases, the J end lost 1 base, and 8 bases lay between the germline ends. DNA of the CDR3: TGCAGCGTTCCAACAAGGAACACTGAAGCTTTCTTT. Its protein is CSVPTRNTEAFF.